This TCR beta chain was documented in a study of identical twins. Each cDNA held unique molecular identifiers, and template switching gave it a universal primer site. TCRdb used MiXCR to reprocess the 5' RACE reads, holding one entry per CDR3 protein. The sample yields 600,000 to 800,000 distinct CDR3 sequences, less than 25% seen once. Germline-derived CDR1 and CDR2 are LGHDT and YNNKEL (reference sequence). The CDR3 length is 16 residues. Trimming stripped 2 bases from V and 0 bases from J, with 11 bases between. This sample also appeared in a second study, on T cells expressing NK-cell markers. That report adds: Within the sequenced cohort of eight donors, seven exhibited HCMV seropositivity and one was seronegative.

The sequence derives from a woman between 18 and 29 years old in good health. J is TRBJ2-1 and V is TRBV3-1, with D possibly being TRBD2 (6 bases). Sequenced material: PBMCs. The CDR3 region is CASSQLAGSSYNEQFF. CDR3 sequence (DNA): TGTGCCAGCAGCCAATTGGCGGGGAGCTCCTACAATGAGCAGTTCTTC.